A single sample is the source of the 10 T cell receptor beta chains below, sequenced in a study of blood T cell repertoires in COVID-19. Only in-frame clones appear in the TCRdb table, and some are missing; sequencing was by immunoSEQ multiplex PCR. The sample records roughly 200,000 clones, roughly 77% being singletons. Sequenced input: peripheral blood. All receptors derive from a woman aged 40-49 years with COVID-19, enrolled during active disease.

The V gene is TRBV6-5, the J gene TRBJ2-1; 7 positions match TRBD2. CDR1 MNHEY and CDR2 SVGAGI come from the germline V gene. The ends lost 4 bases at V and 7 bases at J; junction bases unmatched: 13. The CDR3 consists of 16 residues. CDR3 loop: CASSSLASGLWNEQFF. The CDR3 coding sequence is TGTGCCAGCAGTTCCCTAGCTTCGGGACTATGGAATGAGCAGTTCTTC.

This chain links TRBV12-2 with TRBJ2-6; the table's D call, TRBD1, has no DNA check behind it. TRBV12-2 is shown as a pseudogene. The CDR3 covers 14 residues. The CDR3 protein is CASRLEWRANVLTF. The DNA of the CDR3 is TGTGCAAGTCGCTTAGAGTGGCGGGCCAACGTCCTGACTTTC.

This sequence joins TRBV10-2 and TRBJ2-5; 8 positions match TRBD2. V lost 4 bases to trimming and J lost 6 bases; unmatched junction nucleotides: 10. The V gene's germline CDR1 is WSHSY and CDR2 SAAADI. The CDR3 has 15 amino acids. The CDR3 DNA is TGCGCCAGCAGTGCGGTAGCGGGATCCCCCAAGACCCAGTACTTC. This encodes CASSAVAGSPKTQYF.

The chain joins TRBV5-1 to TRBJ1-5; possibly TRBD1 for D (5 bases). Looked up from germline, CDR1 is SGHRS and CDR2 is YFSETQ. V lost 4 bases and J 4 bases, leaving 12 bases between the germline ends. The CDR3 length is 14 residues. CDR3 amino acids: CASSPGGGNQPQHF. As DNA, the CDR3 is TGCGCCAGCAGCCCGGGGGGGGGAAATCAGCCCCAGCATTTT. Full variable domain (rest looked up from reference TRBV5-1 and TRBJ1-5): KAGVTQTPRYLIKTRGQQVTLSCSPISGHRSVSWYQQTPGQGLQFLFEYFSETQRNKGNFPGRFSGRQFSNSRSEMNVSTLELGDSALYLCASSPGGGNQPQHFGDGTRLSIL.

The sample holds many counts of this clone. This sequence joins TRBV7-2 and TRBJ1-2, with TRBD1 as a possible D gene (6 bases). Germline CDR1 is SGHTA and CDR2 is FQGNSA. The CDR3 loop spans 15 amino acids. The germline V and J ends were trimmed by 1 base and 5 bases, with 14 bases remaining between them. Here the CDR3 DNA reads TGTGCCAGCAGCTTAGAAACAGGGCCCGCATATGGCTACACCTTC. Translation gives CASSLETGPAYGYTF.

The table lists this clone with a few counts. J is TRBJ1-5 and V is TRBV9; a weak D match, TRBD1 (5 bases). This CDR3 comprises 14 residues. V was clipped by 3 bases and J by 6 bases, with 13 bases between them. CDR1 and CDR2 (germline): SGDLS, YYNGEE. The DNA for the CDR3 is TGTGCCAGCAGCGGATTCAGGGAGGGTCAGCCCCAGCATTTT. Its translation is CASSGFREGQPQHF. Filled out from reference TRBV9 and TRBJ1-5, the complete variable domain reads DSGVTQTPKHLITATGQRVTLRCSPRSGDLSVYWYQQSLDQGLQFLIQYYNGEERAKGNILERFSAQQFPDLHSELNLSSLELGDSALYFCASSGFREGQPQHFGDGTRLSIL.

The chain uses TRBV5-6 and TRBJ2-1; 8 nucleotides line up with TRBD2. V lost 0 bases and J lost 6; bases outside the gene matches: 5. The germline V gene has CDR1 SGHDT and CDR2 YYEEEE. The CDR3 runs 15 residues. The CDR3 region has the DNA TGTGCCAGCAGCTTGGCCCTAGGACTAGCCAATGAGCAGTTCTTC. Translated, it gives CASSLALGLANEQFF. Looking up the rest from reference TRBV5-6 and TRBJ2-1 gives the full variable domain: DAGVTQSPTHLIKTRGQQVTLRCSPKSGHDTVSWYQQALGQGPQFIFQYYEEEERQRGNFPDRFSGHQFPNYSSELNVNALLLGDSALYLCASSLALGLANEQFFGPGTRLTVL.

In this sample, this clone turned up once. The chain joins TRBV11-2 to TRBJ2-1; possible D gene TRBD2, 5 bases. V shed 2 bases and J shed 7 bases, with 15 bases lying between them. This CDR3 is built from 15 residues. Per the germline V gene, CDR1 is SGHAT and CDR2 is FQNNGV. CDR3: CASSLRDSWTNEQFF. The DNA of the CDR3 is TGTGCCAGCAGCTTACGTGACTCTTGGACTAATGAGCAGTTCTTC. Full variable domain (outside the CDR3, taken from reference TRBV11-2 and TRBJ2-1): EAGVAQSPRYKIIEKRQSVAFWCNPISGHATLYWYQQILGQGPKLLIQFQNNGVVDDSQLPKDRFSAERLKGVDSTLKIQPAKLEDSAVYLCASSLRDSWTNEQFFGPGTRLTVL.

Only one count was recorded for this clone. The V and J genes are TRBV6-5 and TRBJ2-3; 8 bases map to TRBD2. After removal of 4 bases from V and 2 bases from J, the junction contained 5 bases not matched to a gene. The CDR3 is 15 amino acids. Per germline, CDR1 MNHEY and CDR2 SVGAGI. DNA for the CDR3: TGTGCCAGCAGTTGGTTGCGGGGGGCCACAGATACGCAGTATTTT. Translating it yields CASSWLRGATDTQYF.

The table lists this clone with a few counts. The chain uses TRBV7-9 and TRBJ1-1, with D tentatively TRBD1 (5 bases). In germline, CDR1 is SEHNR, CDR2 FQNEAQ (reference sequence). This CDR3 spans 16 amino acids. V was clipped by 1 base and J by 1 base, with 13 bases between them. The CDR3 spells CASSLGGLLRNTEAFF. CDR3 DNA sequence: TGTGCCAGCAGCTTAGGGGGCCTCCTGAGGAACACTGAAGCTTTCTTT.